This T cell receptor beta chain was profiled in a study of control samples from healthy donors and cancer patients. Assay used: immunoSEQ multiplex PCR; TCRdb lists only in-frame clones, some missing. Among under 200,000 clones listed, approximately 90% were seen once. The germline V and J ends were trimmed by 2 bases and 4 bases, with 9 bases remaining between them. The germline CDR1 and CDR2 sequences are SEHNR and FQNEAQ (reference sequence). The CDR3 loop spans 13 amino acids. The TCR sequence derives from a woman aged 25 to 39 in good health. Sequencing was performed on blood. This chain links TRBV7-9 with TRBJ2-7; D uncertain. The CDR3 sequence is CASSLSPRYEQYF. CDR3 coding DNA: TGTGCCAGCAGCTTATCCCCCCGATACGAGCAGTACTTC. The full variable domain, its missing parts supplied by reference TRBV7-9 and TRBJ2-7, is DTGVSQNPRHKITKRGQNVTFRCDPISEHNRLYWYRQTLGQGPEFLTYFQNEAQLEKSRLLSDRFSAERPKGSFSTLEIQRTEQGDSAMYLCASSLSPRYEQYFGPGTRLTVT.